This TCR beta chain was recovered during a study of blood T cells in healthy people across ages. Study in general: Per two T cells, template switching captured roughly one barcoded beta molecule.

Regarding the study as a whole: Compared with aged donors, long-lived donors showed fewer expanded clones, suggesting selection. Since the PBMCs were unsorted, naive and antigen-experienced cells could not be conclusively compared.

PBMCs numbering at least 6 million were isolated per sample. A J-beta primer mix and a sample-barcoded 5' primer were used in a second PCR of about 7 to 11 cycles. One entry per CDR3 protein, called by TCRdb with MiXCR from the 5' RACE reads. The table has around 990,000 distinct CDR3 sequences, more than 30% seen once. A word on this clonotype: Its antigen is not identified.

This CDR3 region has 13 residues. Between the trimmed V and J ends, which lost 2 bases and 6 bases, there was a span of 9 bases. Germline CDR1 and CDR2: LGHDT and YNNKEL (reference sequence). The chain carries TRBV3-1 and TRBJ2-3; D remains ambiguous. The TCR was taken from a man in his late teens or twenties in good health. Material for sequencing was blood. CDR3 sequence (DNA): TGTGCCAGCAGCCAACACCCGTCGGATACGCAGTATTTT. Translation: CASSQHPSDTQYF.